This TCR beta chain emerged from a study of neoadjuvant anti-PD-1 for oral cavity cancer. On this clone itself: The antigen is unknown.

Assay: immunoSEQ multiplex PCR; the TCRdb copy retains only in-frame clones and omits some. This sample has roughly 36,000 clones, with around 40% found just once. Study conclusions and caveats: Higher pretreatment Treg/Th17 ratios tracked higher pretreatment blood clonality.

Noted time point: after neoadjuvant nivolumab, at surgical resection. These oral cavity squamous cell carcinomas were HPV-negative and locally advanced. Germline V lookup: CDR1 MNHEY, CDR2 SVGAGI. V lost 5 bases to trimming and J lost 9 bases, with 14 bases between them. The CDR3 covers 13 residues. This TCR was recovered from a person aged 40-85 years with oral cavity squamous cell carcinoma. This specimen consisted of tumor tissue, obtained after nivolumab (anti-PD-1) treatment. J is TRBJ1-5 and V is TRBV6-5, with D unresolved. The CDR3 reads CASSPGVYRPQHF. The CDR3 DNA reads TGTGCCAGCAGTCCCGGGGTTTATCGGCCCCAGCATTTT.